This entry lists 24 T cell receptor beta chains sequenced from one sample in a study of shared clonotypes between healthy human individuals. Profiled with immunoSEQ multiplex PCR; TCRdb holds only in-frame clones, not every one. The sample holds some 2,500,000 clones, 85% to 95% seen once. The material sequenced was naive CD4+ T cells from PBMCs. Subset described: CD45RA+ positively selected. Source of these receptors: a man between 18 and 35 years old in good health. Some clones in this sample may be carry-over from other donors' samples.

The V and J genes are TRBV6-1 and TRBJ2-5, with 7 bases lining up with TRBD1. The CDR3 is 15 residues long. Germline V gene sequence: CDR1 MNHNS, CDR2 SASEGT. V was clipped by 4 bases and J by 0 bases; unmatched bases: 5. CDR3 in DNA: TGTGCCAGCAGTGCAGGACAGGTGTACCAAGAGACCCAGTACTTC. Translated: CASSAGQVYQETQYF.

The chain employs TRBV2 and TRBJ1-6; D is undetermined. The CDR3 length is 11 residues. V was shortened by 1 base and J by 13 bases, with 5 bases between the two germline ends. CDR1 is SNHLY, CDR2 FYNNEI, per germline. In DNA, the CDR3 is TGTGCCAGCAGTGAAGAAGGGCCCCTCCACTTT. Residues: CASSEEGPLHF.

The chain uses TRBV6-5 and TRBJ2-2, with unresolved D. The germline V gene encodes CDR1 MNHEY and CDR2 SVGAGI. This CDR3 has 11 residues. Deletions cut 8 bases from V and 4 bases from J, with 5 bases between. The CDR3: CASGGTGELFF. The CDR3 DNA sequence: TGTGCCAGCGGCGGCACCGGGGAGCTGTTTTTT.

DNA for the CDR3: TGTGCCAGCAGTCGGACAGGGATTGCCAAAAACATTCAGTACTTC. Its protein is CASSRTGIAKNIQYF. The chain is built from TRBV28 and TRBJ2-4; 8 positions agree with TRBD1. CDR1 and CDR2 (germline): MDHEN, SYDVKM. The CDR3 totals 15 residues. V lost 5 bases to trimming and J lost 1 base; unmatched junction nucleotides: 4.

This chain connects TRBV30 to TRBJ1-6, with D hard to call. V gave up 0 bases and J gave up 12 bases, with 12 bases separating them. Germline CDR1 and CDR2: GTSNPN and SVGIG (reference sequence). The CDR3 totals 13 residues. The CDR3 protein is CAWSVRFEGPLHF. CDR3 DNA sequence: TGTGCCTGGAGTGTAAGATTTGAGGGACCCCTCCACTTT.

This clone appeared once. The CDR3 region is CASSDPRRENNEQFF. Here the CDR3 DNA reads TGTGCCAGCAGTGACCCGAGACGAGAAAACAATGAGCAGTTCTTC. The rearrangement uses TRBV25-1 and TRBJ2-1, with D unresolved. The CDR3 is made up of 15 amino acids. V was pared by 3 bases and J by 5 bases, with 14 bases between. CDR1 MGHDK and CDR2 SYGVNS come from the germline V gene.

The chain is built from TRBV19 and TRBJ1-4; a weak D match, TRBD1 (6 bases). The CDR3 covers 14 residues. The V end lost 4 bases, the J end lost 7 bases, and 13 bases lay between the germline ends. The germline CDR1 and CDR2 sequences are LNHDA and SQIVND (reference sequence). CDR3: CASSRGPRGEKLFF. The CDR3 DNA is TGTGCCAGTAGTAGAGGCCCCAGGGGTGAAAAACTGTTTTTT.

V usage is TRBV5-1 and J usage is TRBJ1-1; TRBD1 agrees at 7 bases. Germline CDR1 is SGHRS and CDR2 is YFSETQ. CDR3 length equals 13 residues. V lost 4 bases and J lost 4; bases outside the gene matches: 4. The CDR3 is CASSPDRTTEAFF. Here the CDR3 DNA reads TGCGCCAGCAGCCCGGACAGGACCACTGAAGCTTTCTTT.

This chain links TRBV5-1 with TRBJ2-4; D not resolved. The germline V gene encodes CDR1 SGHRS and CDR2 YFSETQ. Trimming left V 4 bases short and J 9 bases short, with 14 bases between. This CDR3 region has 13 residues. The CDR3 DNA reads as TGCGCCAGCAGCCCCGATTCTGTTTTCATTCAGTACTTC. Translating it yields CASSPDSVFIQYF.

This rearrangement joins TRBV28 to TRBJ2-1; TRBD2 agrees at 7 bases. The CDR3 sequence is 15 residues long. The J segment lost 0 bases and the V segment lost 6 bases, leaving 5 bases of the junction unmatched. Germline assignment: CDR1 MDHEN and CDR2 SYDVKM. CDR3 coding DNA: TGTGCCAGCAGGGGAGCGGGATCCTCCTACAATGAGCAGTTCTTC. Translation: CASRGAGSSYNEQFF.

The J gene is TRBJ1-6, the V gene TRBV5-6; D is unresolved. Germline V gene lookup returns CDR1 SGHDT and CDR2 YYEEEE. With 0 bases removed from V and 7 bases from J, the gap between germline ends came to 8 bases. The CDR3 consists of 14 residues. The CDR3 DNA follows: TGTGCCAGCAGCTTGGACAGAAAAAATTCACCCCTCCACTTT. As protein: CASSLDRKNSPLHF.

The V gene is TRBV6-5, the J gene TRBJ1-2; TRBD1 matches at 7 bases. J lost 3 bases, V lost 4 bases, and 2 bases had no gene match. Germline loops: CDR1 MNHEY, CDR2 SVGAGI. The CDR3 runs 13 residues. DNA of the CDR3: TGTGCCAGCAGTTGGGACAGCTACTATGGCTACACCTTC. This gives the protein CASSWDSYYGYTF.

This rearrangement joins TRBV7-9 to TRBJ2-3; 7 bases align to TRBD2. V lost 5 bases to trimming and J lost 5 bases; unmatched junction nucleotides: 10. The CDR3 extends over 15 amino acids. Germline CDR1 SEHNR, CDR2 FQNEAQ (reference sequence). The CDR3 is CASSPTSALQDTQYF. In nucleotides, the CDR3 is TGTGCCAGCAGCCCAACTAGCGCCCTACAAGATACGCAGTATTTT.

The chain's CDR3 is CASSLALGVEQYF. Written as DNA, the CDR3 is TGTGCCAGCAGCTTAGCTTTAGGGGTCGAGCAGTACTTC. V is TRBV7-2 and J is TRBJ2-7, with D possibly being TRBD1 (5 bases). V lost 0 bases and J lost 6, with 9 bases in between. Germline-derived CDR1 and CDR2 are SGHTA and FQGNSA. The CDR3 contains 13 residues.

This clone was seen once. This CDR3 is CASSTTGGYTF. Written as DNA, the CDR3 is TGTGCCAGCAGTACCACAGGTGGCTACACCTTC. V usage is TRBV6-1 and J usage is TRBJ1-2, with TRBD1 as a possible D gene (5 bases). Germline loops: CDR1 MNHNS, CDR2 SASEGT. Trimming left V 5 bases short and J 7 bases short, with 8 bases between. The CDR3 has 11 amino acids.

A remark on this clone: The junction departs from germline at one end; a sequencing error may be responsible. V gene TRBV7-9 combines with J gene TRBJ2-1, with TRBD2 matching 12 bases. The CDR3 runs to 11 residues. The germline CDR1 and CDR2 sequences are SEHNR and FQNEAQ (reference sequence). The DNA of the CDR3 is TGTGCCAGCAGCCTAGCGGGAGGGGGGTTCTTC. Protein sequence: CASSLAGGGFF.

Comment on this clone: This CDR3 is also generated by other DNA sequences in the sample. The genes are TRBV19 and TRBJ2-5; no clear D. V was shortened by 3 bases and J by 5 bases, with 10 bases between the two germline ends. The CDR3 covers 13 residues. Looked up from germline, CDR1 is LNHDA and CDR2 is SQIVND (reference sequence). The CDR3 DNA follows: TGTGCCAGTAGTATCTCAGGCTGGGAGACCCAGTACTTC. Translation: CASSISGWETQYF.

The rearrangement joins TRBV5-1 to TRBJ1-1; 8 positions agree with TRBD1. V shed 0 bases and J 3 bases; nucleotides not matched to a gene: 10. The CDR3 runs 17 residues. Germline V gene data show CDR1 as SGHRS and CDR2 as YFSETQ. DNA of the CDR3: TGCGCCAGCAGCTTGGGAAACGGACAGGGACCTCACACTGAAGCTTTCTTT. Translation: CASSLGNGQGPHTEAFF.

This chain links TRBV5-1 with TRBJ2-7, with D possibly being TRBD1 or TRBD2 (6 bases each). The CDR3 is made up of 15 amino acids. Germline V gene lookup returns CDR1 SGHRS and CDR2 YFSETQ. Trimming removed 0 bases from V and 6 bases from J, with 16 bases in between. DNA of the CDR3: TGCGCCAGCAGCTTGGTGGTAGGGGGGATAAGCGAGCAGTACTTC. It encodes CASSLVVGGISEQYF. The variable domain in full, completed from reference TRBV5-1 and TRBJ2-7, reads KAGVTQTPRYLIKTRGQQVTLSCSPISGHRSVSWYQQTPGQGLQFLFEYFSETQRNKGNFPGRFSGRQFSNSRSEMNVSTLELGDSALYLCASSLVVGGISEQYFGPGTRLTVT.

This clone is a singleton in its sample. This chain connects TRBV6-6 to TRBJ2-5, with unresolved D. V was cut by 3 bases and J by 1 base, with 6 bases left in between. This CDR3 contains 13 residues. Germline V gives CDR1 MNHNY, CDR2 SVGAGI (reference sequence). The CDR3 reads CASSYGVQETQYF. CDR3 bases: TGTGCCAGCAGTTATGGGGTCCAAGAGACCCAGTACTTC.

The J gene is TRBJ2-3, the V gene TRBV7-2; 7 nucleotides line up with TRBD1. Trimming at V came to 5 bases and at J to 1 base, leaving 6 bases not matched to a gene. The CDR3 extends over 15 amino acids. Germline V lookup: CDR1 SGHTA, CDR2 FQGNSA. The CDR3 loop is CASSLRQGRTDTQYF. In DNA, the CDR3 is TGTGCCAGCAGCCTTAGACAGGGCCGCACAGATACGCAGTATTTT. The complete variable domain, with remaining parts taken from reference TRBV7-2 and TRBJ2-3, reads GAGVSQSPSNKVTEKGKDVELRCDPISGHTALYWYRQSLGQGLEFLIYFQGNSAPDKSGLPSDRFSAERTGGSVSTLTIQRTQQEDSAVYLCASSLRQGRTDTQYFGPGTRLTVL.

The V and J genes are TRBV19 and TRBJ2-1; D assignment may be TRBD1 or TRBD2 (5 bases each). The CDR3 totals 16 residues. V lost 5 bases, J lost 6 bases, and 20 bases lay in between. CDR1 is LNHDA and CDR2 is SQIVND in the germline V gene (reference sequence). CDR3 in amino acids: CASSPRGAYGSNEQFF. The CDR3 bases are TGTGCCAGTAGTCCTCGAGGGGCCTACGGTAGCAATGAGCAGTTCTTC.

The genes are TRBV10-1 and TRBJ2-7; D is perhaps TRBD2 (5 bases). Germline V lookup: CDR1 WNHNN, CDR2 SYGVQD (reference sequence). CDR3 length: 18 residues. The V end lost 7 bases, the J end lost 4 bases, and 29 bases lay between the germline ends. CDR3 loop: CASITLLGTPQAAYEQYF. Written as DNA, the CDR3 is TGCGCCAGCATTACCCTCCTCGGAACCCCCCAAGCGGCGTACGAGCAGTACTTC.

V and J are TRBV5-4 and TRBJ2-1; 7 bases are a match to TRBD1. CDR1 and CDR2 from the germline V gene are SGHNT and YYREEE (reference sequence). The ends lost 0 bases at V and 7 bases at J; junction bases unmatched: 4. CDR3 length: 14 amino acids. The CDR3 region is CASSLAGGMNEQFF. The CDR3 coding sequence is TGTGCCAGCAGCTTGGCAGGGGGAATGAATGAGCAGTTCTTC.